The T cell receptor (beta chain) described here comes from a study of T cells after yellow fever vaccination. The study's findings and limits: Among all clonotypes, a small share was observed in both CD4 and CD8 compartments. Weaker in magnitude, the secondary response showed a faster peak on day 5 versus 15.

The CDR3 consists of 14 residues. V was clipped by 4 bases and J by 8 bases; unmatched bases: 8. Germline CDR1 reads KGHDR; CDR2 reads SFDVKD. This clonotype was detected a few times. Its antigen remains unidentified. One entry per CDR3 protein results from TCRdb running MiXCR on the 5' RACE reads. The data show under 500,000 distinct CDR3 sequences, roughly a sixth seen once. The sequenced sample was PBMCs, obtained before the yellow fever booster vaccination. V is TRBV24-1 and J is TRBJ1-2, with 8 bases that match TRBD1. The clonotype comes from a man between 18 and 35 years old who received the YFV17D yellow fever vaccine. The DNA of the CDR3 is TGTGCCACCAGTGAGAGGGACAGGACGAGGGGCTACACCTTC. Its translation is CATSERDRTRGYTF.